This T cell receptor beta chain comes out of a study of blood T cell repertoires in COVID-19. At the level of the study: PBMCs, B-cell-depleted T cells, or T cells provided the cDNA or gDNA that made up the material.

Participants spanned ages about 18 to 100 years and resided in 20 to 30 US areas. Participant-given clinical history determined each cohort assignment. Methods used by the authors: Estimated nucleated cell counts came from reference gene primer amplification. TCRdb's table, derived via immunoSEQ multiplex PCR, lists solely in-frame clones and lacks some. V and J calls and clone size follow that table, whereas D and trimming were derived from the DNA. The sample lists about 220,000 clones, around 86% occurring once. The V gene's germline CDR1 is MNHEY and CDR2 SMNVEV (reference sequence). Between the trimmed V and J ends, which lost 6 bases and 8 bases, there was a span of 16 bases. The length of the CDR3 is 14 residues.

The TCR sequence derives from a woman in her 40s with acute COVID-19. This chain joins TRBV27 and TRBJ1-4; weak D call: TRBD1 (6 bases). Sequenced sample: PBMCs or T cells enriched from blood (not recorded which). CDR3 bases: TGTGCCAGCAGCTCAACAGGGTCGGACGAAAAACTGTTTTTT. It encodes CASSSTGSDEKLFF.